This T cell receptor beta chain comes out of a study of cytomegalovirus exposure and HLA in healthy donors. Turning to the study itself: One earlier analysis, a look at around 180 million T cells, found 117 million unique TCR beta sequences. Early released data comprised tens of millions of unique TCRs from HLA-typed donors. Genetic ancestry analysis placed around 76% of the 398 donors that were genotyped in the Caucasian-associated cluster. Study findings and constraints: Fewer N-insertions (relative to the roughly 720-donor mean) were reportedly seen in an Asian-associated ancestry cluster in a later analysis.

Germline V gene lookup returns CDR1 MNHEY and CDR2 SMNVEV (reference sequence). The V end lost 0 bases, the J end lost 3 bases, and 5 bases lay between the germline ends. The CDR3 spans 13 residues. As regards this clone: The antigen is not known.

Primers included in the PCR were 60 Vbeta and 13 Jbeta primers. Sequencing was performed with immunoSEQ multiplex PCR; in TCRdb, only in-frame clones are kept and a portion is missing. The table has under 150,000 clones, about 76% seen once. This chain uses TRBV27 with TRBJ1-2; D not resolved. This receptor was obtained from a man in his late teens or twenties in good health and CMV-seronegative. Input material: PBMCs. DNA for the CDR3: TGTGCCAGCAGTTTATCTTCGGACTATGGCTACACCTTC. Translation: CASSLSSDYGYTF.